One and the same sample provided the 25 T cell receptor beta chains below, sequenced in a study of blood T cell repertoires in COVID-19. Produced via immunoSEQ multiplex PCR; TCRdb's table is partial and in-frame only. The sample includes roughly 220,000 clones, roughly 88% of them seen just once. The material sequenced was peripheral blood. These receptors were collected from a man aged 25-45 years who had recovered from COVID-19.

The genes are TRBV5-1 and TRBJ1-4; 10 nucleotides match TRBD1. The CDR3 is made up of 14 amino acids. Germline V gives CDR1 SGHRS, CDR2 YFSETQ. The ends lost 4 bases at V and 5 bases at J; junction bases unmatched: 2. CDR3 nucleotides: TGCGCCAGCAGCACGGGACAGGGGAATGAAAAACTGTTTTTT. The encoded protein is CASSTGQGNEKLFF.

The chain employs TRBV20-1 and TRBJ1-1, with D perhaps TRBD1 (5 bases). This CDR3 comprises 12 residues. The V end lost 3 bases, the J end lost 4 bases, and 9 bases lay between the germline ends. Germline CDR1 is DFQATT and CDR2 is SNEGSKA (reference sequence). CDR3 in amino acids: CSASPRATEAFF. The DNA for the CDR3 is TGCAGTGCTAGTCCCAGGGCCACTGAAGCTTTCTTT.

V usage is TRBV29-1 and J usage is TRBJ1-4; TRBD1 matches 7 bases. Per the germline V gene, CDR1 is SQVTM and CDR2 is ANQGSEA. J gave up 4 bases and V 4 bases, and 3 bases lay outside the gene matches. The CDR3 extends over 13 amino acids. The CDR3: CSVGDRSNEKLFF. The CDR3 region has the DNA TGCAGCGTTGGGGACAGAAGTAATGAAAAACTGTTTTTT.

This chain connects TRBV6-1 to TRBJ2-5; 7 bases agree with TRBD1. The CDR3 is 15 amino acids. Germline lookup yields CDR1 MNHNS and CDR2 SASEGT. The V segment lost 1 base and the J segment 1 base; nucleotides outside the gene matches: 3. The CDR3 region is CASSEDWTGQETQYF. CDR3 bases: TGTGCCAGCAGTGAAGACTGGACAGGCCAAGAGACCCAGTACTTC.

The chain joins TRBV7-6 to TRBJ2-7; TRBD1 agrees at 10 bases. With V trimmed by 7 bases and J by 3 bases, 12 bases remained unmatched. Germline V gene sequence: CDR1 SGHVS, CDR2 FNYEAQ. CDR3 size: 16 residues. CDR3 protein: CASISTADRGGYEQYF. The CDR3 DNA sequence: TGTGCCAGCATCTCAACCGCGGACAGGGGGGGCTACGAGCAGTACTTC.

V gene TRBV18 combines with J gene TRBJ1-6; 9 bases line up with TRBD1. Looked up from germline, CDR1 is KGHSH and CDR2 is LQKENI. This CDR3 contains 15 residues. V was pared by 4 bases and J by 8 bases, with 6 bases of the junction left unmatched. This CDR3 reads CASSLRQGEDSPLHF. The CDR3 nucleotides are TGTGCCAGCTCACTCCGACAGGGGGAAGATTCACCCCTCCACTTT.

This clone was seen a few times. The chain combines TRBV7-9 with TRBJ1-3; 7 bases are shared with TRBD1. This CDR3 is built from 16 residues. V lost 4 bases to trimming and J lost 0 bases; unmatched junction nucleotides: 6. Germline values: CDR1 SEHNR, CDR2 FQNEAQ (reference sequence). The CDR3 loop reads CASSSRDRGSGNTIYF. Here the CDR3 DNA reads TGTGCCAGCAGCTCGAGGGACAGAGGCTCTGGAAACACCATATATTTT.

The genes are TRBV7-9 and TRBJ1-1, with D tentatively TRBD1 (5 bases). The germline V gene encodes CDR1 SEHNR and CDR2 FQNEAQ (reference sequence). Trimming stripped 6 bases from V and 6 bases from J, with 11 bases between. The CDR3 sequence is 12 residues long. The CDR3 DNA sequence: TGTGCCAGCAGACTGGCGGGGGCTGAAGCTTTCTTT. Translated, it gives CASRLAGAEAFF.

This chain connects TRBV11-2 to TRBJ1-2; TRBD1 aligns across 8 bases. Germline assignment: CDR1 SGHAT and CDR2 FQNNGV. CDR3 length: 14 residues. After removal of 4 bases from V and 5 bases from J, the junction contained 6 bases not matched to a gene. This chain's CDR3 is CASSSPTGGYGYTF. CDR3 sequence (DNA): TGTGCCAGCAGCTCACCAACAGGGGGGTATGGCTACACCTTC.

There are a few counts of this clone. The gene calls are TRBV20-1 and TRBJ2-1; no definite D call. With 3 bases removed from V and 4 bases from J, the gap between germline ends came to 13 bases. CDR3 length equals 14 residues. The germline V gene has CDR1 DFQATT and CDR2 SNEGSKA (reference sequence). The chain's CDR3 is CSASLPRVYNEQFF. The CDR3 DNA reads as TGCAGTGCTAGTCTCCCCCGGGTTTACAATGAGCAGTTCTTC.

The rearrangement joins TRBV11-2 to TRBJ2-5, with 8 bases fitting TRBD2. The length of the CDR3 is 14 residues. The germline gives CDR1 SGHAT, CDR2 FQNNGV. V trimming: 4 bases; J trimming: 2 bases; junction bases outside the gene matches: 3. The CDR3 bases are TGTGCCAGCAGCTCGCGGGGGGTTCAAGAGACCCAGTACTTC. It encodes CASSSRGVQETQYF. Drawing the rest from reference TRBV11-2 and TRBJ2-5, the complete variable domain is EAGVAQSPRYKIIEKRQSVAFWCNPISGHATLYWYQQILGQGPKLLIQFQNNGVVDDSQLPKDRFSAERLKGVDSTLKIQPAKLEDSAVYLCASSSRGVQETQYFGPGTRLLVL.

The rearrangement joins TRBV30 to TRBJ1-4, with 8 nucleotides matching TRBD1. The trim removed 4 bases at V and 7 bases at J, leaving 11 bases unmatched. This CDR3 is 15 amino acids long. Germline assignment: CDR1 GTSNPN and CDR2 SVGIG (reference sequence). The CDR3 DNA reads as TGTGCCTGGAACCCTCCAGGGGGCGGAGGTGAAAAACTGTTTTTT. Protein sequence: CAWNPPGGGGEKLFF.

The chain carries TRBV4-1 and TRBJ1-1; D may be TRBD1 (5 bases). The CDR3 totals 14 residues. Germline values: CDR1 MGHRA, CDR2 YSYEKL. Trimming cost V 3 bases and J 1 base, with 9 bases left between them. This CDR3 reads CASSHWGGNTEAFF. DNA of the CDR3: TGCGCCAGCAGCCACTGGGGGGGGAACACTGAAGCTTTCTTT.

This clone has a single count. The J gene is TRBJ1-1, the V gene TRBV6-2 or TRBV6-3, with 7 bases lining up with TRBD1. This CDR3 contains 15 residues. V shed 3 bases and J 4 bases; nucleotides not matched to a gene: 8. Germline values: CDR1 MNHEY, CDR2 SVGEGT. The CDR3 protein is CASSYGEYRGTEAFF. The CDR3 DNA is TGTGCCAGCAGTTATGGGGAATACAGGGGCACTGAAGCTTTCTTT.

The chain recombines TRBV20-1 with TRBJ2-7, with D possibly TRBD1 on 5 matching bases. Trimming took off 2 bases at V and 6 bases at J, with 8 bases between the two ends. Germline V gene lookup returns CDR1 DFQATT and CDR2 SNEGSKA (reference sequence). This CDR3 is built from 11 residues. As DNA, the CDR3 is TGCAGTGCTAGATCAGGGTCCGAGCAGTACTTC. The encoded protein is CSARSGSEQYF.

The chain joins TRBV5-1 to TRBJ2-7, with 8 bases matching TRBD1. V was clipped by 3 bases and J by 4 bases; unmatched bases: 6. CDR3 length: 14 amino acids. Looked up from germline, CDR1 is SGHRS and CDR2 is YFSETQ. DNA of the CDR3: TGCGCCAGCAGCTACACAGGGGGAAGGTACGAGCAGTACTTC. Protein product: CASSYTGGRYEQYF.

V usage is TRBV5-5 and J usage is TRBJ1-3; a possible D gene is TRBD1 (6 bases). The CDR3 is 16 amino acids. Germline CDR1 is SGHKS and CDR2 is YYEKEE (reference sequence). V lost 5 bases and J 1 base, leaving 16 bases between the germline ends. The CDR3 sequence is CASRRAMGASGNTIYF. DNA of the CDR3: TGTGCCAGCAGGAGAGCTATGGGGGCGTCTGGAAACACCATATATTTT.

The CDR3 DNA follows: TGTGCCAGCAGCCAAGGTGGGGCCACTGAAGCTTTCTTT. This codes for CASSQGGATEAFF. The chain combines TRBV3-1 (or the pseudogene TRBV3-2) with TRBJ1-1; TRBD1 might be the D (5 bases). The germline V gene encodes CDR1 LGHDT and CDR2 YNNKEL (reference sequence). The V and J ends lost 1 base and 4 bases respectively, with 7 bases between them. This CDR3 contains 13 residues.

The CDR3 DNA reads TGTGCCAGCAGTTTTTCCAGGGTGGACACCATATATTTT. This codes for CASSFSRVDTIYF. The chain recombines TRBV12-3 or TRBV12-4 with TRBJ1-3, with D possibly matching TRBD1 (5 bases). The ends were cut back, 3 bases at V and 8 bases at J, with 11 bases in the middle. There are 13 residues in the CDR3.

The chain couples TRBV19 to TRBJ2-3; a weak D match, TRBD2 (6 bases). Germline V lookup: CDR1 LNHDA, CDR2 SQIVND (reference sequence). V lost 4 bases, J lost 1 base, and 12 bases lay in between. The CDR3 contains 15 residues. This chain's CDR3 is CASSRGGDGTDTQYF. CDR3 nucleotide sequence: TGTGCCAGTAGTAGGGGCGGGGATGGCACAGATACGCAGTATTTT.

This CDR3 is CASSARNQPQHF. Written as DNA, the CDR3 is TGTGCCAGCAGTGCTCGTAATCAGCCCCAGCATTTT. This chain links TRBV25-1 with TRBJ1-5; D ambiguous. Germline V CDR1 and CDR2: MGHDK, SYGVNS. The CDR3 extends over 12 amino acids. Between the trimmed V and J ends, which lost 4 bases and 4 bases, there was a span of 5 bases.

In nucleotides, the CDR3 is TGTGCCAGTAGTATCTACAGCTATGGCTACACCTTC. It specifies CASSIYSYGYTF. The rearrangement links TRBV19 to TRBJ1-2; D gene unclear. The length of the CDR3 is 12 residues. Looked up from germline, CDR1 is LNHDA and CDR2 is SQIVND (reference sequence). Trimming stripped 3 bases from V and 4 bases from J, with 6 bases between. Complete variable domain (other parts from reference TRBV19 and TRBJ1-2): DGGITQSPKYLFRKEGQNVTLSCEQNLNHDAMYWYRQDPGQGLRLIYYSQIVNDFQKGDIAEGYSVSREKKESFPLTVTSAQKNPTAFYLCASSIYSYGYTFGSGTRLTVV.

The CDR3 DNA reads as TGTGCCAGCAGTGAATACGAGGGGGGGGACTCGAACACTGAAGCTTTCTTT. This sequence encodes CASSEYEGGDSNTEAFF. This chain connects TRBV25-1 to TRBJ1-1; D may be TRBD1 (6 bases). Trimming took off 0 bases at V and 1 base at J, with 15 bases between the two ends. This CDR3 region has 17 residues. Germline CDR1 MGHDK, CDR2 SYGVNS.

The chain links TRBV7-7 to TRBJ2-7; tentatively, D is TRBD1 (5 bases). Trimming removed 3 bases at V and 5 bases at J, with 17 bases between. The CDR3 runs to 15 residues. Germline V gene lookup returns CDR1 SSHAT and CDR2 FNYEAQ (reference sequence). Here the CDR3 reads CASSFSPGPSDEQYF. CDR3 nucleotide sequence: TGTGCCAGCAGCTTTTCCCCAGGGCCATCGGACGAGCAGTACTTC.

This clone was recorded a few times. V usage is TRBV29-1 and J usage is TRBJ1-4, with a tentative D call TRBD1 (5 bases). CDR1 and CDR2 from the germline V gene are SQVTM and ANQGSEA. The CDR3 covers 12 residues. Trimming took 7 bases from V and 10 from J, leaving 16 bases between them. The CDR3 DNA follows: TGCAGCGCCCGATCCACCGGGGGAAAACTGTTTTTT. Its translation is CSARSTGGKLFF.